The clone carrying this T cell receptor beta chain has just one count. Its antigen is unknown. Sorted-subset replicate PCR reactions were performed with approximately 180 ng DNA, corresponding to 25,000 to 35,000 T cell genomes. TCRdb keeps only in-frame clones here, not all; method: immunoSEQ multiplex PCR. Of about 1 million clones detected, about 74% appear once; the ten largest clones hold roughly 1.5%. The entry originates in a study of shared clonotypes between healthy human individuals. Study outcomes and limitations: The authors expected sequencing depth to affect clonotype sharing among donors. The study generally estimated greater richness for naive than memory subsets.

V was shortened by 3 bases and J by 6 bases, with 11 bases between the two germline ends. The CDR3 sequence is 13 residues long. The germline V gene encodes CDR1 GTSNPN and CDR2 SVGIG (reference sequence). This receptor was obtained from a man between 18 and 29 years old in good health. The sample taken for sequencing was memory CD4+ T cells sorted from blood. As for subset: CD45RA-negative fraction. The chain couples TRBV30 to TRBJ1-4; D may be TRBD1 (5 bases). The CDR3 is CAWRGQGYEKLFF. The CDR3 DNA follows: TGTGCCTGGAGGGGCCAGGGATATGAAAAACTGTTTTTT.